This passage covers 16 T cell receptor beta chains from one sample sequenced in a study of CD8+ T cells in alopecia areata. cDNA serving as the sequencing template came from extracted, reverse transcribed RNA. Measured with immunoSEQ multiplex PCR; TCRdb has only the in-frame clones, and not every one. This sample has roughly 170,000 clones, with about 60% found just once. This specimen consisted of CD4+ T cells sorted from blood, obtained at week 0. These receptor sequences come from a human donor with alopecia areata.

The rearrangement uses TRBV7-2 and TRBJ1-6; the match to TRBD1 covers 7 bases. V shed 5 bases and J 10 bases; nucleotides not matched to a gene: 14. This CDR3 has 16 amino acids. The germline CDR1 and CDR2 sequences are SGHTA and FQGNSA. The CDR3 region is CASSTPWGRGDSPLHF. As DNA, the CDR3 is TGTGCCAGCAGCACCCCCTGGGGCAGGGGGGACTCACCCCTCCACTTT. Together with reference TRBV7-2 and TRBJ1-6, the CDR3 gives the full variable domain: GAGVSQSPSNKVTEKGKDVELRCDPISGHTALYWYRQSLGQGLEFLIYFQGNSAPDKSGLPSDRFSAERTGGSVSTLTIQRTQQEDSAVYLCASSTPWGRGDSPLHFGNGTRLTVT.

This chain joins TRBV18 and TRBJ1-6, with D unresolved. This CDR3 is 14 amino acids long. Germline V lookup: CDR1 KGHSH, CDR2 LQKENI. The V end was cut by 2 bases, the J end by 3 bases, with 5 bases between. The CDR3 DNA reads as TGTGCCAGCTCACCAGGAAACTATAATTCACCCCTCCACTTT. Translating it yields CASSPGNYNSPLHF.

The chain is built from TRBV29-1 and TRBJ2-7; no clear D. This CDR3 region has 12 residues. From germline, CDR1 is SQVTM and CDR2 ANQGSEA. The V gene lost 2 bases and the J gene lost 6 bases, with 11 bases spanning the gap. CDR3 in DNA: TGCAGCGTTGAAACCAGGCTCCGCGAGCAGTACTTC. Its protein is CSVETRLREQYF.

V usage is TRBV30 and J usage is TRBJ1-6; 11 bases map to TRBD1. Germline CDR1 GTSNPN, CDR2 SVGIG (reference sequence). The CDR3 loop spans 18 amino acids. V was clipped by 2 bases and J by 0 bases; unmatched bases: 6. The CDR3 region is CAWSSDGTGGSYNSPLHF. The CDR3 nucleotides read TGTGCCTGGAGTTCAGACGGGACAGGGGGCTCCTATAATTCACCCCTCCACTTT.

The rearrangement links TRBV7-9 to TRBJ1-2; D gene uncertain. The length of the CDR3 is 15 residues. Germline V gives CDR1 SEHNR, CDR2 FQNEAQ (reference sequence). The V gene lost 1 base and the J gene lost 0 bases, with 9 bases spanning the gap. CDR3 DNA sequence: TGTGCCAGCAGCTTAGGGCAGAACCCTAACTATGGCTACACCTTC. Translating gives CASSLGQNPNYGYTF.

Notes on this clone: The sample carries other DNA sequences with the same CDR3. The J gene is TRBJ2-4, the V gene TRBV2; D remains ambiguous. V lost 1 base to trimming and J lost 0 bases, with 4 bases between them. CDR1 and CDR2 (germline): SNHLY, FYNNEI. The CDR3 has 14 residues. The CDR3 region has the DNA TGTGCCAGCAGTGAAGGTCTAGCCAAAAACATTCAGTACTTC. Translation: CASSEGLAKNIQYF.

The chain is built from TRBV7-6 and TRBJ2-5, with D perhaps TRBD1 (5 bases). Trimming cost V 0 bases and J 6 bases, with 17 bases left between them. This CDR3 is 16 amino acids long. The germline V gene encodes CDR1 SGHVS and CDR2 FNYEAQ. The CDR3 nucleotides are TGTGCCAGCAGCTTAGCGAATGCAGGGATGGGTCAGACCCAGTACTTC. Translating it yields CASSLANAGMGQTQYF.

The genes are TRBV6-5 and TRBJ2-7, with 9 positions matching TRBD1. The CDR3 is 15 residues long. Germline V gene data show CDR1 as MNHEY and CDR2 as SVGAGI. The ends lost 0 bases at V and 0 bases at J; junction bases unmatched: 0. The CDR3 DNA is TGTGCCAGCAGTTACTCGACAGGGGGCTCCTACGAGCAGTACTTC. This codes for CASSYSTGGSYEQYF.

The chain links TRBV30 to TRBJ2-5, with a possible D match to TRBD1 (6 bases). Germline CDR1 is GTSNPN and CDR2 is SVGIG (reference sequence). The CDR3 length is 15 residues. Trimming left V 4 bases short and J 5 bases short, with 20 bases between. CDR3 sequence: CAWNPGSVRGETQYF. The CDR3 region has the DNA TGTGCCTGGAACCCCGGTTCGGTCAGGGGTGAGACCCAGTACTTC.

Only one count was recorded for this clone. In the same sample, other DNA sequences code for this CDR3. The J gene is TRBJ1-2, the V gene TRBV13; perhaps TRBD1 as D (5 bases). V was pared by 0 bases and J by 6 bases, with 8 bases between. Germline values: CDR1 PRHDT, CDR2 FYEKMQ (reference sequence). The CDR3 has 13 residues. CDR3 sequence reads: CASSLGQGDGYTF. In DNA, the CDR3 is TGTGCCAGCAGCTTAGGCCAGGGCGATGGCTACACCTTC.

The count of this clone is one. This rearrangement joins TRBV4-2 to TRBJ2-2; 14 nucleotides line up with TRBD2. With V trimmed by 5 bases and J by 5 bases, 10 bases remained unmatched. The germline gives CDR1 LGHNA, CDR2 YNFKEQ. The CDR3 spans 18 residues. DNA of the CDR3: TGTGCCAGCAGCGCCCGGACTAGCGGGGGGTCGCGGACCGGGGAGCTGTTTTTT. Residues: CASSARTSGGSRTGELFF.

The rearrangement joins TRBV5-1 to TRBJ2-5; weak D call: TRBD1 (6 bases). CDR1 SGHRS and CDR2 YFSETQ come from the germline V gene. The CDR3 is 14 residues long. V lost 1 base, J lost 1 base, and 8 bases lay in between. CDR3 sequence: CASSLTGSQETQYF. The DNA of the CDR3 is TGCGCCAGCAGCTTGACAGGGTCCCAAGAGACCCAGTACTTC.

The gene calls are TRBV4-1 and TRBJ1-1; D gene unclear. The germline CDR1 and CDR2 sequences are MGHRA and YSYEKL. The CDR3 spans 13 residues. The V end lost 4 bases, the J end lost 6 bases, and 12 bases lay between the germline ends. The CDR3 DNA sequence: TGCGCCAGCAGCCTATTAGGTGGTTCTGAAGCTTTCTTT. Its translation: CASSLLGGSEAFF.

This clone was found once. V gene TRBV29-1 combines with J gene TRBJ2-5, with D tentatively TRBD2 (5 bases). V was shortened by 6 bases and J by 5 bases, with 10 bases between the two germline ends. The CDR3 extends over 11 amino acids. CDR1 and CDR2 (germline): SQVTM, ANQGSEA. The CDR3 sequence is CSVRPGETQYF. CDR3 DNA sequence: TGCAGCGTGAGGCCGGGGGAGACCCAGTACTTC.

The CDR3 DNA is TGTGCCTGGCAAATTAGACAGAGGGGCACCGGGGAGCTGTTTTTT. Translation: CAWQIRQRGTGELFF. V is TRBV30 and J is TRBJ2-2; either TRBD1 or TRBD2 may supply D (5 bases each). The germline CDR1 and CDR2 sequences are GTSNPN and SVGIG (reference sequence). The CDR3 covers 15 residues. The ends were cut back, 5 bases at V and 4 bases at J, with 17 bases in the middle.

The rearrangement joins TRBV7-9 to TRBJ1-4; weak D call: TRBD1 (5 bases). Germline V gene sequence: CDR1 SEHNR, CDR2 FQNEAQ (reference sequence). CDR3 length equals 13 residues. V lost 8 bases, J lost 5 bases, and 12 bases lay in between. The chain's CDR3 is CASQGQGNEKLFF. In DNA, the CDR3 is TGTGCCAGCCAAGGACAAGGCAATGAAAAACTGTTTTTT.